This entry lists 27 T cell receptor beta chains sequenced from one sample in a study of shared clonotypes between healthy human individuals. Clones were sequenced by immunoSEQ multiplex PCR, and TCRdb holds only the in-frame ones, with some missing. The profile covers roughly 2.5 million clones, with approximately 94% appearing a single time and about 0.13% taken by the ten largest. Source material: naive CD4+ T cells sorted from blood. Subset here: CD45RA+ positively selected. The receptors were sampled from a young man in good health.

The CDR3 DNA is TGTGCCAGCAGCTTAGAGGTCAGAAAGCTCGCAAATGGCTACACCTTC. Its translation is CASSLEVRKLANGYTF. V and J are TRBV7-2 and TRBJ1-2; D unresolved. Germline loops: CDR1 SGHTA, CDR2 FQGNSA. The CDR3 is 16 residues long. Trimming pared 1 base from V and 6 bases from J, leaving 18 bases between.

Turning to this clone: Other DNA sequences of this sample code for an identical CDR3. The chain joins TRBV30 to TRBJ1-1, with D hard to call. CDR3 size: 12 residues. V was pared by 1 base and J by 1 base, with 4 bases between. Per the germline V gene, CDR1 is GTSNPN and CDR2 is SVGIG (reference sequence). CDR3 coding DNA: TGTGCCTGGAGTGGCCCGAACACTGAAGCTTTCTTT. Its protein is CAWSGPNTEAFF.

CDR3: CASSHPGQGGNQPQHF. CDR3 sequence (DNA): TGCGCCAGCAGCCACCCAGGACAGGGGGGAAATCAGCCCCAGCATTTT. The chain recombines TRBV4-1 with TRBJ1-5, with TRBD1 matching 10 bases. This CDR3 has 16 residues. Trimming took 3 bases from V and 4 from J; bases not matched to a gene: 6. The germline V gene has CDR1 MGHRA and CDR2 YSYEKL.

This clone has only one observation. The rearrangement links TRBV2 to TRBJ2-1, with 7 bases fitting TRBD1. Germline trimming cut 5 bases from V and 3 bases from J; bases unmatched to any gene: 7. CDR3 length equals 15 residues. Germline CDR1 is SNHLY and CDR2 is FYNNEI. CDR3 region: CASSLPRDSYNEQFF. The CDR3 coding sequence is TGTGCCAGCAGTCTACCCCGGGACAGCTACAATGAGCAGTTCTTC.

V usage is TRBV21-1 and J usage is TRBJ2-7; the table calls TRBD1, which could not be checked here. TRBV21-1 is labeled a pseudogene. The CDR3 length is 16 residues. CDR3 DNA sequence: TGTGCCAGCAGCAGCCGCCGGGACAGGGTCCCCTACGAGCAGTACTTC. Its translation is CASSSRRDRVPYEQYF.

The J gene is TRBJ2-7, the V gene TRBV27, with D hard to call. V was cut by 0 bases and J by 3 bases, with 12 bases left in between. Germline V gene data show CDR1 as MNHEY and CDR2 as SMNVEV (reference sequence). The CDR3 consists of 15 residues. CDR3 in amino acids: CASSLSSSDHYEQYF. As DNA, the CDR3 is TGTGCCAGCAGTTTATCGAGTTCAGATCACTACGAGCAGTACTTC.

The V gene is TRBV5-4, the J gene TRBJ2-2, with 7 nucleotides matching TRBD2. This CDR3 region has 17 residues. Losses at the gene ends were 0 bases for V and 4 bases for J; bases not matched to a gene: 9. The V gene's germline CDR1 is SGHNT and CDR2 YYREEE (reference sequence). The CDR3 spells CASSLVGLGAATGELFF. The CDR3 region has the DNA TGTGCCAGCAGCTTGGTAGGACTAGGGGCGGCCACCGGGGAGCTGTTTTTT.

The chain has TRBV10-3 and TRBJ2-5; D ambiguous. Judging by the DNA end, TRBJ2-7 fits better; the J call may be wrong. CDR3 length equals 11 residues. Germline CDR1 is ENHRY and CDR2 is SYGVKD. As DNA, the CDR3 is TGTGCCATCAGTGATAGGTACGAGCAGTACTTC. This translates into CAISDRYEQYF.

This chain joins TRBV27 and TRBJ1-2; 9 bases are shared with TRBD1. CDR1 MNHEY and CDR2 SMNVEV come from the germline V gene (reference sequence). V lost 6 bases and J lost 5; bases outside the gene matches: 10. The CDR3 sequence is 15 residues long. The DNA for the CDR3 is TGTGCCAGCAGCTTTACAGGGGGCGAGGGATATGGCTACACCTTC. It translates to CASSFTGGEGYGYTF.

The chain employs TRBV29-1 and TRBJ1-2; a possible D gene is TRBD1 (5 bases). Germline V CDR1 and CDR2: SQVTM, ANQGSEA. V was pared by 2 bases and J by 5 bases, with 15 bases between. The CDR3 has 14 residues. The CDR3 nucleotides are TGCAGCGTTGAAATCAACAGGACTCCTTATGGCTACACCTTC. It yields the protein CSVEINRTPYGYTF.

This clone was recorded once. Other DNA sequences of this sample code for an identical CDR3. The chain is built from TRBV19 and TRBJ1-4; 7 bases match TRBD1. The CDR3 totals 15 residues. Germline loops: CDR1 LNHDA, CDR2 SQIVND (reference sequence). V lost 5 bases to trimming and J lost 3 bases; unmatched junction nucleotides: 6. CDR3 region: CASSPRTGPNEKLFF. CDR3 DNA sequence: TGTGCCAGTAGTCCAAGGACAGGTCCTAATGAAAAACTGTTTTTT.

The J gene is TRBJ2-5, the V gene TRBV7-9; D unresolved. The end of the DNA aligns better with TRBJ2-7, so the J call may be wrong. The CDR3 extends over 14 amino acids. Germline CDR1 reads SEHNR; CDR2 reads FQNEAQ (reference sequence). CDR3 region: CASSASLPDREQYF. DNA for the CDR3: TGTGCCAGCAGCGCTAGTCTCCCTGACCGCGAGCAGTACTTC.

This CDR3 is CASSFIPAGGASTDTQYF. DNA for the CDR3: TGTGCCAGCAGCTTCATACCAGCGGGAGGGGCTAGCACAGATACGCAGTATTTT. The rearrangement uses TRBV7-2 and TRBJ2-3; 10 bases map to TRBD2. This CDR3 spans 18 amino acids. From germline, CDR1 is SGHTA and CDR2 FQGNSA. The ends lost 3 bases at V and 0 bases at J; junction bases unmatched: 9.

CDR3 in amino acids: CASSEVDTQYF. CDR3 coding DNA: TGTGCCAGCAGTGAAGTGGATACGCAGTATTTT. The V gene is TRBV6-1, the J gene TRBJ2-3; D not certain. Germline V gene sequence: CDR1 MNHNS, CDR2 SASEGT. The CDR3 totals 11 residues. The ends were cut back, 1 base at V and 6 bases at J, with 2 bases in the middle.

This chain links TRBV7-2 with TRBJ2-3, with unresolved D. The germline CDR1 and CDR2 sequences are SGHTA and FQGNSA. CDR3 length equals 16 residues. Trimming removed 5 bases at V and 7 bases at J, with 22 bases between. This chain's CDR3 is CASSRTDRGSRNTQYF. Here the CDR3 DNA reads TGTGCCAGCAGCCGCACGGATCGCGGTAGCCGAAATACGCAGTATTTT.

This clone appeared a single time. V gene TRBV7-9 combines with J gene TRBJ2-1; D might be TRBD1 (6 bases). Germline CDR1 and CDR2: SEHNR and FQNEAQ (reference sequence). V dropped 3 bases and J dropped 6 bases, with 15 bases sitting between them. The CDR3 extends over 15 amino acids. CDR3 amino acids: CASSFPGQRGNEQFF. CDR3 nucleotides: TGTGCCAGCAGCTTTCCTGGACAGAGAGGCAATGAGCAGTTCTTC.

The J gene is TRBJ1-1, the V gene TRBV28; D possibly corresponds to TRBD1 (6 bases). Germline values: CDR1 MDHEN, CDR2 SYDVKM. V gave up 5 bases and J gave up 8 bases, with 9 bases separating them. The CDR3 consists of 11 residues. The CDR3 here is CASSRQAEAFF. CDR3 nucleotide sequence: TGTGCCAGCAGTAGACAGGCCGAAGCTTTCTTT.

This chain's CDR3 is CAISEGLAGKETQYF. As DNA, the CDR3 is TGTGCCATCAGTGAGGGACTAGCGGGGAAAGAGACCCAGTACTTC. This chain joins TRBV10-3 and TRBJ2-5, with 12 bases lining up with TRBD2. Germline-derived CDR1 and CDR2 are ENHRY and SYGVKD. The CDR3 is 15 residues long. Trimming took 2 bases from V and 3 from J; bases not matched to a gene: 1.

The genes are TRBV5-6 and TRBJ2-1, with TRBD1 matching 7 bases. After removal of 4 bases from V and 1 base from J, the junction contained 14 bases not matched to a gene. Per the germline V gene, CDR1 is SGHDT and CDR2 is YYEEEE. The CDR3 contains 18 residues. The CDR3 region is CASSARDREPRSYNEQFF. CDR3 DNA: TGTGCCAGCAGCGCGAGGGACAGAGAGCCTCGGTCCTACAATGAGCAGTTCTTC.

The rearrangement links TRBV9 to TRBJ2-5, with 9 positions matching TRBD1. The J segment lost 6 bases and the V segment lost 2 bases, leaving 11 bases of the junction unmatched. CDR1 SGDLS and CDR2 YYNGEE come from the germline V gene. The length of the CDR3 is 16 residues. CDR3 protein: CASSVKIGQGRKTQYF. The CDR3 DNA follows: TGTGCCAGCAGCGTGAAGATAGGACAGGGGAGGAAGACCCAGTACTTC.

The chain uses TRBV7-3 and TRBJ1-1; D is ambiguous. The CDR3 runs to 15 residues. Germline values: CDR1 SGHTA, CDR2 FQGTGA. Trimming shortened V by 6 bases and J by 2 bases, and 16 bases separated the two germline ends. In DNA, the CDR3 is TGTGCCAGCAGTCTAACTGGACGGATTAACACTGAAGCTTTCTTT. Translating it yields CASSLTGRINTEAFF.

This CDR3 is CASSTGTSGNTIYF. The CDR3 DNA reads as TGTGCCAGCAGCACCGGGACCTCTGGAAACACCATATATTTT. The chain combines TRBV7-8 with TRBJ1-3; D may be TRBD1 (5 bases). This CDR3 is built from 14 residues. V gave up 5 bases and J gave up 0 bases, with 8 bases separating them. Germline CDR1 reads SGHVS; CDR2 reads FQNEAQ.

This sequence joins TRBV9 and TRBJ2-2; no firm D call. Germline lookup yields CDR1 SGDLS and CDR2 YYNGEE. The germline V and J ends were trimmed by 0 bases and 1 base, with 13 bases remaining between them. The CDR3 loop spans 17 amino acids. The CDR3 protein is CASSVALGRKNTGELFF. Written as DNA, the CDR3 is TGTGCCAGCAGCGTAGCTTTGGGCAGGAAGAACACCGGGGAGCTGTTTTTT.

A remark on this clone: One end of the junction is discordant with germline, which a read error may explain. This sequence joins TRBV18 and TRBJ2-3; D is possibly TRBD1 (6 bases). The CDR3 is 12 residues long. Germline loops: CDR1 KGHSH, CDR2 LQKENI. The CDR3 loop is CASSPYRAAAVF. The CDR3 nucleotides are TGTGCCAGCTCACCATACAGGGCGGCCGCAGTATTT. Complete variable domain (other parts from reference TRBV18 and TRBJ2-3): NAGVMQNPRHLVRRRGQEARLRCSPMKGHSHVYWYRQLPEEGLKFMVYLQKENIIDESGMPKERFSAEFPKEGPSILRIQQVVRGDSAAYFCASSPYRAAAVFGPGTRLTVL.

The chain has TRBV18 and TRBJ2-5, with D unclear. The CDR3 sequence is 13 residues long. V was clipped by 5 bases and J by 0 bases, with 7 bases between them. CDR1 KGHSH and CDR2 LQKENI come from the germline V gene. The CDR3 reads CASSSRYQETQYF. As DNA, the CDR3 is TGTGCCAGCTCATCCCGGTACCAAGAGACCCAGTACTTC.

J is TRBJ1-5 and V is TRBV9; TRBD1 is a possible D gene (5 bases). The length of the CDR3 is 14 residues. V dropped 2 bases and J dropped 6 bases, with 12 bases sitting between them. Per the germline V gene, CDR1 is SGDLS and CDR2 is YYNGEE. The CDR3 DNA reads as TGTGCCAGCAGCGTTTCTGGGGGTGGTCAGCCCCAGCATTTT. It encodes CASSVSGGGQPQHF.

The V gene is TRBV25-1, the J gene TRBJ1-2; D might be TRBD1 (5 bases). Germline CDR1 MGHDK, CDR2 SYGVNS. The CDR3 is made up of 15 amino acids. V lost 8 bases to trimming and J lost 2 bases, with 18 bases between them. The CDR3 sequence is CASSPPVGENYGYTF. The CDR3 DNA is TGTGCCAGCTCCCCACCCGTGGGGGAAAACTATGGCTACACCTTC.